Below are 28 T cell receptor beta chains sequenced from a single sample in a study of blood T cell repertoires in COVID-19. Repertoires were generated with immunoSEQ multiplex PCR, while TCRdb's copy carries only in-frame clones and drops some. The table shows roughly 250,000 clones, with around four fifths occurring only once. The specimen sequenced was peripheral blood. Receptors were obtained from a woman aged 55-70 years with active or convalescent COVID-19.

The gene calls are TRBV18 and TRBJ1-1; 12 nucleotides agree with TRBD1. CDR1 is KGHSH, CDR2 LQKENI, per germline. This CDR3 spans 19 amino acids. The V and J ends lost 1 base and 1 base, in that order; junction bases with no gene match: 10. CDR3 DNA: TGTGCCAGCTCACCACAGCTTACCGGGACAGGGGGCGCGAACACTGAAGCTTTCTTT. This translates into CASSPQLTGTGGANTEAFF. The full variable domain, completed using reference TRBV18 and TRBJ1-1, is NAGVMQNPRHLVRRRGQEARLRCSPMKGHSHVYWYRQLPEEGLKFMVYLQKENIIDESGMPKERFSAEFPKEGPSILRIQQVVRGDSAAYFCASSPQLTGTGGANTEAFFGQGTRLTVV.

This clone was counted only a few times. The chain joins TRBV6-1 to TRBJ1-2; D is uncertain. Trimming took off 1 base at V and 4 bases at J, with 13 bases between the two ends. Germline V lookup: CDR1 MNHNS, CDR2 SASEGT. The CDR3 loop spans 15 amino acids. The CDR3 sequence: CASSEGQTLAYGYTF. The CDR3 nucleotides are TGTGCCAGCAGTGAAGGGCAGACCCTAGCCTATGGCTACACCTTC.

This clone turned up a few times. This chain connects TRBV5-4 to TRBJ2-5; 7 bases fit TRBD2. Germline-derived CDR1 and CDR2 are SGHNT and YYREEE (reference sequence). The J segment lost 1 base and the V segment lost 0 bases, leaving 12 bases of the junction unmatched. The CDR3 totals 18 residues. CDR3 amino acids: CASSLGRSSGASQETQYF. The CDR3 region has the DNA TGTGCCAGCAGCTTGGGTCGATCGAGCGGGGCCTCCCAAGAGACCCAGTACTTC.

In this sample, this clone turned up a few times. This chain links TRBV5-8 with TRBJ1-2; D gene uncertain. Trimming left V 3 bases short and J 6 bases short, with 12 bases between. Germline CDR1 and CDR2: SGHTS and YDEGEE. This CDR3 contains 13 residues. CDR3 sequence (DNA): TGTGCCAGCAGCTCCCGACATTCTGATGGCTACACCTTC. Amino acids: CASSSRHSDGYTF. The full variable domain, its missing parts supplied by reference TRBV5-8 and TRBJ1-2, is EAGVTQSPTHLIKTRGQQATLRCSPISGHTSVYWYQQALGLGLQFLLWYDEGEERNRGNFPPRFSGRQFPNYSSELNVNALELEDSALYLCASSSRHSDGYTFGSGTRLTVV.

This sequence joins TRBV10-2 and TRBJ2-1; 10 nucleotides agree with TRBD2. CDR1 and CDR2 (germline): WSHSY, SAAADI. The CDR3 has 20 residues. V was pared by 7 bases and J by 2 bases, with 20 bases of the junction left unmatched. CDR3 amino acids: CASTYGLVRASGRPYNEQFF. The CDR3 region has the DNA TGCGCCAGCACCTACGGCCTTGTTAGGGCTAGCGGGAGACCCTACAATGAGCAGTTCTTC.

This chain links TRBV3-1 (or the pseudogene TRBV3-2) with TRBJ2-7, with D maybe TRBD2 (6 bases). The CDR3 is 13 amino acids. Germline V gene sequence: CDR1 LGHDT, CDR2 YNNKEL (reference sequence). The V and J ends lost 4 bases and 6 bases respectively, with 13 bases between them. CDR3 amino acids: CASSLGTQGEQYV. The CDR3 coding sequence is TGTGCCAGCAGCCTCGGGACTCAGGGCGAGCAGTACGTC.

The chain recombines TRBV29-1 with TRBJ1-1; TRBD1 is a possible D gene (5 bases). The CDR3 runs to 14 residues. V was pared by 4 bases and J by 7 bases, with 19 bases between. Germline V CDR1 and CDR2: SQVTM, ANQGSEA. CDR3 loop: CSVVRAEGADEAFF. In DNA, the CDR3 is TGCAGCGTTGTTCGTGCGGAAGGGGCCGATGAAGCTTTCTTT.

The chain links TRBV11-1 to TRBJ2-7; TRBD2 agrees at 7 bases. V was clipped by 5 bases and J by 1 base; unmatched bases: 8. The germline gives CDR1 SGHAT, CDR2 FQDESV (reference sequence). The CDR3 covers 15 residues. The CDR3 DNA sequence: TGTGCCAGCAGCGAGGCGGGAGTACGATCCTACGAGCAGTACTTC. Protein sequence: CASSEAGVRSYEQYF.

V and J are TRBV27 and TRBJ2-2, with 8 bases lining up with TRBD2. Germline V gene lookup returns CDR1 MNHEY and CDR2 SMNVEV (reference sequence). The CDR3 loop spans 18 amino acids. Unmatched junction bases numbered 14, after V lost 5 bases and J lost 3 bases. The CDR3 reads CASSPQSPSSGYTGELFF. The CDR3 DNA sequence: TGTGCCAGCAGTCCCCAAAGCCCCTCTAGCGGGTACACCGGGGAGCTGTTTTTT.

This chain links TRBV18 with TRBJ1-3; no clear D gene. Trimming shortened V by 3 bases and J by 8 bases, and 14 bases separated the two germline ends. Germline V gene data show CDR1 as KGHSH and CDR2 as LQKENI. The CDR3 consists of 14 residues. The CDR3 region is CASSPSGEYDTIYF. DNA of the CDR3: TGTGCCAGCTCACCGTCCGGGGAATACGACACCATATATTTT.

CDR3 coding DNA: TGTGCCAGCAGTGACCCGACAGGGTCGGAGAACACCGGGGAGCTGTTTTTT. It encodes CASSDPTGSENTGELFF. The rearrangement joins TRBV6-4 to TRBJ2-2; 7 nucleotides agree with TRBD1. CDR1 is MRHNA and CDR2 is SNTAGT in the germline V gene. V shed 2 bases, J shed 1 base, and the junction held 7 bases outside the gene matches. The CDR3 has 17 residues.

V gene TRBV28 combines with J gene TRBJ2-3; 7 positions match TRBD1. Germline V gives CDR1 MDHEN, CDR2 SYDVKM. The CDR3 loop spans 15 amino acids. V shed 7 bases, J shed 0 bases, and the junction held 7 bases outside the gene matches. The CDR3 DNA is TGTGCCAGCACGTCGCCGGGACAGAGCACAGATACGCAGTATTTT. It is translated as CASTSPGQSTDTQYF. Full variable domain (rest looked up from reference TRBV28 and TRBJ2-3): DVKVTQSSRYLVKRTGEKVFLECVQDMDHENMFWYRQDPGLGLRLIYFSYDVKMKEKGDIPEGYSVSREKKERFSLILESASTNQTSMYLCASTSPGQSTDTQYFGPGTRLTVL.

The chain couples TRBV6-1 to TRBJ1-6, with D perhaps matching TRBD1 (5 bases). This CDR3 is 14 amino acids long. The ends were cut back, 1 base at V and 6 bases at J, with 7 bases in the middle. The V gene's germline CDR1 is MNHNS and CDR2 SASEGT. The CDR3 region is CASSEVRVNSPLHF. The CDR3 DNA follows: TGTGCCAGCAGTGAAGTCAGGGTTAATTCACCCCTCCACTTT.

V gene TRBV5-1 combines with J gene TRBJ2-5; the match to TRBD1 covers 9 bases. This CDR3 has 14 residues. Looked up from germline, CDR1 is SGHRS and CDR2 is YFSETQ. The V segment lost 5 bases and the J segment 4 bases; nucleotides outside the gene matches: 6. The CDR3 loop is CASSLTTGGETQYF. CDR3 nucleotide sequence: TGCGCCAGCAGTTTGACGACAGGGGGAGAGACCCAGTACTTC.

The gene calls are TRBV2 and TRBJ2-1, with D unclear. Trimming cost V 5 bases and J 10 bases, with 9 bases left between them. This CDR3 has 11 amino acids. In germline, CDR1 is SNHLY, CDR2 FYNNEI. The CDR3 DNA sequence: TGTGCCAGCAGTTATACTCGAGAGCAGTTCTTC. It is translated as CASSYTREQFF.

This chain joins TRBV5-4 and TRBJ2-1; no definite D call. The CDR3 is 12 residues long. The germline V gene has CDR1 SGHNT and CDR2 YYREEE (reference sequence). The germline V and J ends were trimmed by 3 bases and 10 bases, with 11 bases remaining between them. The CDR3, as DNA: TGTGCCAGCAGCTCAGAACCTTGGGAGCAGTTCTTC. This codes for CASSSEPWEQFF.

This clone was recorded once. The chain combines TRBV10-2 with TRBJ1-5; a weak D match, TRBD1 (5 bases). There are 13 residues in the CDR3. V was pared by 5 bases and J by 5 bases, with 10 bases between. Per the germline V gene, CDR1 is WSHSY and CDR2 is SAAADI. The CDR3 region has the DNA TGCGCCAGCAGTTGGCAGGGCCATCAGCCCCAGCATTTT. It is translated as CASSWQGHQPQHF.

The chain combines TRBV6-5 with TRBJ2-1, with TRBD2 matching over 8 bases. The V segment lost 5 bases and the J segment 3 bases; nucleotides outside the gene matches: 6. The CDR3 length is 15 residues. The V gene's germline CDR1 is MNHEY and CDR2 SVGAGI. The CDR3 DNA reads as TGTGCCAGCAGTCCGCCAAGCGGGGGCTACAATGAGCAGTTCTTC. It translates to CASSPPSGGYNEQFF.

V gene TRBV5-8 combines with J gene TRBJ2-7; D is unclear. The V end lost 2 bases, the J end lost 2 bases, and 8 bases lay between the germline ends. The CDR3 is 13 amino acids. The V gene's germline CDR1 is SGHTS and CDR2 YDEGEE. The DNA for the CDR3 is TGTGCCAGCAGCTTACGCGGAACCTACGAGCAGTACGTC. This translates into CASSLRGTYEQYV.

The chain recombines TRBV3-1 (or the pseudogene TRBV3-2) with TRBJ2-2, with unresolved D. Trimming took off 0 bases at V and 9 bases at J, with 5 bases between the two ends. The V gene's germline CDR1 is LGHDT and CDR2 YNNKEL (reference sequence). The CDR3 runs to 12 residues. The CDR3 is CASSQETRELFF. The CDR3 region has the DNA TGTGCCAGCAGCCAAGAAACAAGGGAGCTGTTTTTT.

J is TRBJ2-3 and V is TRBV11-2; D gene unclear. V dropped 3 bases and J dropped 1 base, with 8 bases sitting between them. Per germline, CDR1 SGHAT and CDR2 FQNNGV. This CDR3 is built from 14 residues. The CDR3 loop is CASSFNTRTDTQYF. The CDR3 nucleotides read TGTGCCAGCAGCTTCAACACACGCACAGATACGCAGTATTTT.

The V call is TRBV9, the J call TRBJ2-1, with TRBD2 as a possible D gene (6 bases). This CDR3 is 18 amino acids long. V was pared by 0 bases and J by 6 bases, with 22 bases between. The V gene's germline CDR1 is SGDLS and CDR2 YYNGEE. The CDR3 here is CASSVATGGGVIGNEQFF. CDR3 nucleotides: TGTGCCAGCAGCGTAGCTACGGGCGGAGGGGTGATCGGCAATGAGCAGTTCTTC.

J is TRBJ1-2 and V is TRBV6-5, with D tentatively TRBD1 (5 bases). Germline V CDR1 and CDR2: MNHEY, SVGAGI. The CDR3 is made up of 15 amino acids. Trimming took 5 bases from V and 5 from J, leaving 18 bases between them. DNA for the CDR3: TGTGCCAGCAGTACCTACGGTCGGGGGGGTTATGGCTACACCTTC. Protein: CASSTYGRGGYGYTF.

This chain links TRBV5-4 with TRBJ1-3, with D tentatively TRBD1 (5 bases). With 9 bases removed from V and 0 bases from J, the gap between germline ends came to 10 bases. The CDR3 consists of 13 residues. Germline V lookup: CDR1 SGHNT, CDR2 YYREEE (reference sequence). CDR3 loop: CANGHNSGNTIYF. The CDR3 DNA sequence: TGTGCCAACGGACACAACTCTGGAAACACCATATATTTT.

The V call is TRBV7-8, the J call TRBJ1-4; tentative D call: TRBD1 (5 bases). The V and J ends lost 8 bases and 7 bases respectively, with 11 bases between them. Germline values: CDR1 SGHVS, CDR2 FQNEAQ. This CDR3 comprises 12 residues. This CDR3 is CASQGGTEKLFF. CDR3 nucleotides: TGTGCCAGCCAGGGTGGCACTGAAAAACTGTTTTTT. Filled out from reference TRBV7-8 and TRBJ1-4, the complete variable domain reads GAGVSQSPRYKVAKRGQDVALRCDPISGHVSLFWYQQALGQGPEFLTYFQNEAQLDKSGLPSDRFFAERPEGSVSTLKIQRTQQEDSAVYLCASQGGTEKLFFGSGTQLSVL.

With respect to this clone: Relative to the germline gene, one junction end is altered; a read error may explain this. The CDR3 sequence is CASSPGGSSGANVLTF. CDR3 in DNA: TGTGCTAGCAGCCCTGGAGGGAGCTCTGGGGCCAACGTCCTGACTTTC. The gene calls are TRBV7-7 and TRBJ2-6; possibly TRBD2 for D (6 bases). The germline gives CDR1 SSHAT, CDR2 FNYEAQ (reference sequence). CDR3 size: 16 residues.

The J gene is TRBJ1-3, the V gene TRBV5-1; D ambiguous. The CDR3 is 15 residues long. Germline V gene sequence: CDR1 SGHRS, CDR2 YFSETQ. V was trimmed by 5 bases and J by 2 bases, leaving 14 bases between them. The CDR3 loop is CASSPGGNTGNTIYF. The CDR3 DNA is TGCGCCAGCAGTCCGGGAGGCAACACTGGAAACACCATATATTTT.

The V and J genes are TRBV7-9 and TRBJ2-7, with 16 positions matching TRBD2. V lost 5 bases, J lost 7 bases, and 5 bases stayed unmatched. CDR1 SEHNR and CDR2 FQNEAQ come from the germline V gene (reference sequence). CDR3 length equals 15 residues. This CDR3 is CASSPGLAGGLEQYV. The CDR3 DNA sequence: TGTGCCAGCAGCCCGGGACTAGCGGGGGGGCTTGAGCAGTACGTC.